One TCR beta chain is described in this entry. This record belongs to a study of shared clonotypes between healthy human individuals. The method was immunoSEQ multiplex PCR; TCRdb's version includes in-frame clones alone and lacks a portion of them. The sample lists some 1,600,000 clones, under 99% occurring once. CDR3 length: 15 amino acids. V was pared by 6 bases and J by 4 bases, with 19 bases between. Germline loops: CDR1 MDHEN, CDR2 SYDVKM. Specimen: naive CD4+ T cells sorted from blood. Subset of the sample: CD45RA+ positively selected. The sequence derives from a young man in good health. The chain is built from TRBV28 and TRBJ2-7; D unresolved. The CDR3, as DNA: TGTGCCAGCAGCCCGGATCGCCGTAGGAGATACGAGCAGTACTTC. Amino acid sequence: CASSPDRRRRYEQYF.